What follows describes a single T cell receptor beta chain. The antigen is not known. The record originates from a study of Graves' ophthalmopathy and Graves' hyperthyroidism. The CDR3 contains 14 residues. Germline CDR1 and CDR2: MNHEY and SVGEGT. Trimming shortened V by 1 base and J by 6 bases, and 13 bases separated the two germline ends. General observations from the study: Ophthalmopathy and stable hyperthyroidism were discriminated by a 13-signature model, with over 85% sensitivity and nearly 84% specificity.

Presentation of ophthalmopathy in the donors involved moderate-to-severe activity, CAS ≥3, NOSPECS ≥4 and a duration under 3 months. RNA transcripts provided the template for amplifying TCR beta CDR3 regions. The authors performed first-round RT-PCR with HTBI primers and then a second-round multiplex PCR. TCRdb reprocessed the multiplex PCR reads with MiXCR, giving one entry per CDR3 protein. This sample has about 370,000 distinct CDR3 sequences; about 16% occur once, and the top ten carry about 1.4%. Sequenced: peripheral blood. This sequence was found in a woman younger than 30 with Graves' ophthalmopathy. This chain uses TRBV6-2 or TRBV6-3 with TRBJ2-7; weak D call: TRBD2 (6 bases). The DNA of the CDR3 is TGTGCCAGCAGTTACTATGCGGGATTGGTCGAGCAGTACTTC. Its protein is CASSYYAGLVEQYF.